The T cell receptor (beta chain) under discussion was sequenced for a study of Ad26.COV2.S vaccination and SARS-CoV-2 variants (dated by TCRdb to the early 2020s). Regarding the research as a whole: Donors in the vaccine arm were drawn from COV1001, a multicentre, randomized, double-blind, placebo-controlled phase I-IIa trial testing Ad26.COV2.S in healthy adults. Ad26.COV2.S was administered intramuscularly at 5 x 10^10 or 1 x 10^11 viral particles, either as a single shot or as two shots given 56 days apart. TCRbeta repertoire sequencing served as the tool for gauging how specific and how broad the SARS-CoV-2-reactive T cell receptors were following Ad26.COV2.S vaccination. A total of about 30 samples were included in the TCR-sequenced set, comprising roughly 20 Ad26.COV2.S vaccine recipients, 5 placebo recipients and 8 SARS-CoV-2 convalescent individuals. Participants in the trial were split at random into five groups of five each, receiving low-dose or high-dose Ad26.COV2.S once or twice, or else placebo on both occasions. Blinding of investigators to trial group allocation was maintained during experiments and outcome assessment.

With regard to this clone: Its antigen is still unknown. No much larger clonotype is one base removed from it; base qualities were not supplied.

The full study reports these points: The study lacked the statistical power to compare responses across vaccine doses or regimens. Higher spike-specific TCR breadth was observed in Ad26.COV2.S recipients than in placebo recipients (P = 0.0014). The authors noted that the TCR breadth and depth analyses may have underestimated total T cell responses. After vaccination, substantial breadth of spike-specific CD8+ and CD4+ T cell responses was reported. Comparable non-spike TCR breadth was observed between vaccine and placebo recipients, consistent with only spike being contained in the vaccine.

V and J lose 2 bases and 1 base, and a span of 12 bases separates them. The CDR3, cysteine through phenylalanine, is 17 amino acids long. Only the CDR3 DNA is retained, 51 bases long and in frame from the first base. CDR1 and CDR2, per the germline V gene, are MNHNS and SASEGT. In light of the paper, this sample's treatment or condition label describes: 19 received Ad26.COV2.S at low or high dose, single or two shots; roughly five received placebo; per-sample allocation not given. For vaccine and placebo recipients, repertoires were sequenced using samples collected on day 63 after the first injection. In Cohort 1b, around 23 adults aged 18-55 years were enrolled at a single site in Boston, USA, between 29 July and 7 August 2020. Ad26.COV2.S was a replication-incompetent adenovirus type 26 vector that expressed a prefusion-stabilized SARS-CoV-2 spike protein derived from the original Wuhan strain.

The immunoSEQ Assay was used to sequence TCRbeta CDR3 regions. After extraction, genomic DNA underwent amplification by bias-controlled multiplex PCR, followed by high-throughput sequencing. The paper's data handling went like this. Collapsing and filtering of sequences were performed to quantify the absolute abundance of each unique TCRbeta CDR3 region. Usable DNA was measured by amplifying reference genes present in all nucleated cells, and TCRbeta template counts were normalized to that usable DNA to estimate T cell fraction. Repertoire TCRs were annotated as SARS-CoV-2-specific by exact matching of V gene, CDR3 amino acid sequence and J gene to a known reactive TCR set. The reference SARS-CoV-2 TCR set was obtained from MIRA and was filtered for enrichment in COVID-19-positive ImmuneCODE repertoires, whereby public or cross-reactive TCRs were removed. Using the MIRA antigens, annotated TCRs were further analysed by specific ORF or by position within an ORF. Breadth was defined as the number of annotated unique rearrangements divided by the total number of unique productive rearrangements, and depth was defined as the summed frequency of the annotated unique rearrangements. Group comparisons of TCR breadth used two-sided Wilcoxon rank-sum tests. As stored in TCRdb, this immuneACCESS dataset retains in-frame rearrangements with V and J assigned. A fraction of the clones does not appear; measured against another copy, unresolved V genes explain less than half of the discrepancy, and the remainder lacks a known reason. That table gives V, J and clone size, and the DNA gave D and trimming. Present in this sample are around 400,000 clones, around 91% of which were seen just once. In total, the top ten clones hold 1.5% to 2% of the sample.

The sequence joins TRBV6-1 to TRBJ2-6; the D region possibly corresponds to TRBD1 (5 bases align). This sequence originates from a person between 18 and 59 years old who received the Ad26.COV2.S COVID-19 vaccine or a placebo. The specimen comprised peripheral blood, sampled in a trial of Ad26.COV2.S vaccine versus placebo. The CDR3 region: CASSELYRQSGANVLTF. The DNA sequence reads TGTGCCAGCAGTGAACTATATCGACAGTCTGGGGCCAACGTCCTGACTTTC.